The present TCR beta chain was sequenced within a study of vaccination effects on CD4 cells after COVID-19. Study summary: Two doses of either BNT162b2 or mRNA-1273 were given to each participant.

Prior to sequencing, the ViraFEST assay stimulated PBMC with viral peptide pools, which expanded the antigen-specific CD4+ T cells. Investigators separated out CD4+ T cells once about eleven days of culture had passed. Nobody among the vaccine recipients had prior SARS-CoV-2 infection (nucleocapsid antibodies were negative). Wells each received 2 million or so PBMC, cultured with approximately 9 IU/ml IL-2 and 8.5 to 10 ug/ml peptides. Some clones are missing from TCRdb's copy, which holds only in-frame ones; the method was immunoSEQ multiplex PCR. The table has around 41,000 clones, roughly 79% seen once. As regards this clone: The antigen is undetermined.

Study conclusions and caveats: Whether induced by infection or by vaccine, clones showed marked clonal contraction late after vaccination.

This sequence originates from a human donor who received a COVID-19 vaccine. The specimen was CD4+ T cells from PBMCs cultured with SARS-CoV-2 spike peptides, collected before COVID-19 vaccination.

For the CDR3, the DNA is TGTGCCAGCAGTGAACAGGGGGCTTGGCAGCCCCAGCATTTT. This encodes CASSEQGAWQPQHF. The J gene is TRBJ1-5, the V gene TRBV6-1, with 8 bases aligning to TRBD1. The V gene's germline CDR1 is MNHNS and CDR2 SASEGT. This CDR3 comprises 14 residues. Unmatched junction bases numbered 4, after V lost 2 bases and J lost 7 bases.